What follows are 7 T cell receptor beta chains derived from one specimen sequenced in a study of patients and donors after allogeneic stem cell transplantation. TCRdb independently ran MiXCR on the RT-PCR reads; one entry per CDR3 protein. The sample includes about 23,000 distinct CDR3 sequences, under 30% of them seen just once. The material sequenced was blood, either unsorted or a sorted T cell fraction (not recorded which). The source is a human donor who was either an allogeneic HSCT recipient or a stem cell or donor lymphocyte infusion donor (not recorded which). It is not recorded whose cells these are; they may come from a transplant donor.

V gene TRBV5-1 combines with J gene TRBJ1-5; 7 nucleotides line up with TRBD1. Germline V CDR1 and CDR2: SGHRS, YFSETQ. This CDR3 spans 13 amino acids. The J segment lost 5 bases and the V segment lost 5 bases, leaving 4 bases of the junction unmatched. CDR3 bases: TGCGCCAGCAGAACAGGGGTGGATCAGCCCCAGCATTTT. This codes for CASRTGVDQPQHF.

This rearrangement joins TRBV5-5 to TRBJ2-5; perhaps D is TRBD1 or TRBD2 (5 bases each). CDR3 length: 13 amino acids. Trimming pared 3 bases from V and 3 bases from J, leaving 9 bases between. Per germline, CDR1 SGHKS and CDR2 YYEKEE (reference sequence). The CDR3 region is CASSSGAEETQYF. In DNA form, the CDR3 reads TGTGCCAGCAGCTCCGGGGCTGAAGAGACCCAGTACTTC.

This clonotype was found once. The chain employs TRBV9 and TRBJ1-2; D gene ambiguous. The V gene lost 0 bases and the J gene lost 0 bases, with 0 bases spanning the gap. The length of the CDR3 is 12 residues. CDR1 SGDLS and CDR2 YYNGEE come from the germline V gene. Here the CDR3 DNA reads TGTGCCAGCAGCGTAGCTAACTATGGCTACACCTTC. This gives the protein CASSVANYGYTF.

This chain links TRBV5-1 with TRBJ1-5; 10 bases fit TRBD1. The germline V gene encodes CDR1 SGHRS and CDR2 YFSETQ. Trimming took 4 bases from V and 6 from J; bases not matched to a gene: 7. The CDR3 is made up of 15 amino acids. Here the CDR3 reads CASSPGQGYGQPQHF. DNA for the CDR3: TGCGCCAGCAGCCCGGGACAGGGGTACGGTCAGCCCCAGCATTTT.

This clonotype was observed at least ten times. V usage is TRBV12-3 or TRBV12-4 and J usage is TRBJ1-6; D is unresolved. The CDR3 has 14 amino acids. V was clipped by 4 bases and J by 8 bases, with 12 bases between them. CDR3 in amino acids: CASSSGNTDSPLHF. The CDR3 coding sequence is TGTGCCAGCAGTTCCGGGAATACCGATTCACCCCTCCACTTT.

The chain links TRBV20-1 to TRBJ2-7; no clear D gene. The CDR3 spans 12 residues. V was cut by 2 bases and J by 2 bases, with 7 bases left in between. Germline assignment: CDR1 DFQATT and CDR2 SNEGSKA (reference sequence). As DNA, the CDR3 is TGCAGTGCTAGAAAGCCAGCCTACGAGCAGTACGTC. Its translation is CSARKPAYEQYV.

This clonotype was recorded a few times. The gene calls are TRBV28 and TRBJ1-5; no clear D gene. Germline loops: CDR1 MDHEN, CDR2 SYDVKM. CDR3 length: 18 amino acids. The V and J ends lost 3 bases and 0 bases respectively, with 18 bases between them. The CDR3 DNA follows: TGTGCCAGCAGTTTGGGCCCCCAAGGAGGGTATAGCAATCAGCCCCAGCATTTT. Protein product: CASSLGPQGGYSNQPQHF.